This TCR beta chain was identified during a study of cytomegalovirus exposure and HLA in healthy donors. The V gene lost 3 bases and the J gene lost 7 bases, with 10 bases spanning the gap. The CDR3 runs 11 residues. Germline CDR1 SQVTM, CDR2 ANQGSEA. The PCR made use of 60 Vbeta and 13 Jbeta primers. The method was immunoSEQ multiplex PCR; TCRdb's version includes in-frame clones alone and lacks a portion of them. The data show about 52,000 clones, with over 60% seen just once and about 9.7% held by the top ten. The chain carries TRBV29-1 and TRBJ2-7; weak D call: TRBD1 (5 bases). The specimen sequenced was PBMCs. The source is a woman in her forties or fifties in good health and CMV-seronegative. CDR3 DNA: TGCAGCGTTGAGGTGGGGCCGGAGCAGTACTTC. This sequence encodes CSVEVGPEQYF.